This record looks at one T cell receptor beta chain sequence and its context. What this receptor recognizes is not known. No base quality values were provided; no much bigger clone lies one nucleotide off. After removal of 4 bases from V and 7 bases from J, the junction retains 6 bases not matched to a gene. Based on the germline V gene (reference sequence), the CDR1 and CDR2 sequences are SGHAT and FQDESV. The CDR3 sequence holds 13 residues, the cysteine and phenylalanine included. The only DNA kept is the CDR3, 39 bases in frame from the first base. This specimen comes from a study of T cell responses to AZD1222 COVID-19 vaccine (dated by TCRdb to the early 2020s). For the study in its entirety: TCR sequencing was performed for 230 to 250 trial participants, of whom about 200 were given two doses of AZD1222 and approximately 26 were given two doses of MenACWY control vaccine. Trial participants were enrolled into age subgroups of 18-55, 56-69 and 70-plus years, which contained around 150, 28 and 57 TCR-sequenced participants, respectively.

Results and caveats for the whole study, not just this receptor: The whole spike protein was spanned by vaccine-associated CD4 TCRs, and dominant responses were seen in regions 160-218 and 743-854. The 56-69-year group was small, and its depth increase did not reach significance, likely because of low power. Spike-specific TCR breadth and depth rose significantly after two AZD1222 doses compared with day 0 and with MenACWY recipients. Epitopes outside the regions mutated in the B.1.351 and B.1.1.7 variants were reportedly recognized by nearly half of the unique spike-specific TCRs. Because no samples from the day 14 peak response were available, repertoires could be characterized only after the peak T cell response. Only five or six AZD1222 recipients were SARS-CoV-2 seropositive at baseline, limiting conclusions about previously exposed vaccinees. Most participants were white British and females outnumbered males, and the authors suggested that clonal diversity may have been underestimated.

The meaning of the sample's time point label: about 28 days (+/-7) after the second vaccine dose. AZD1222 recipients given second doses at about 4 weeks or at about 12 weeks were pooled, since spike-specific TCR depth and breadth were not found to differ between the two schedules. The vaccinee samples were drawn from two UK trials, COV001 and COV002, one of which was a single-blind randomized controlled phase 2/3 trial testing AZD1222 (ChAdOx1 nCoV-19) in healthy adults. For TCRbeta chain sequencing, PBMC samples from trial participants were taken at day 0 and at day 28 after the second dose. The CDR3 regions of human TCRbeta chains were analyzed by immunosequencing. For the original study's pipeline: Repertoire TCRs were matched against a reference library of SARS-CoV-2-specific TCRs generated with the MIRA antigen-specificity platform. Breadth was defined as the fraction of unique TCRs that were SARS-CoV-2-associated, and depth was defined as the fraction of total T cells that were SARS-CoV-2-associated. Using the MIRA data, each spike-specific TCR was mapped to the spike region that the TCR reacts to and placed in a CD4 or CD8 class. Log10-transformed breadth and depth values were compared by one-way ANOVA with Sidak's multiple comparisons tests. The source is immuneACCESS, and TCRdb retained only in-frame sequences with V and J called. Part of the clones is not carried over; for the studies checked, unresolved V genes explain less than half of this, and the remainder is unexplained. V, J and clone size are those of that table, while D and trimming were read from the DNA. This sample gives more than 95,000 clones in total; 75% to 90% of them show up just once. The ten top clones hold 3.5% to 4.5% of the sample.

The chain is made from TRBV11-1 and TRBJ2-5, and 7 junction bases match TRBD1. This TCR was recovered from an adult who received the AZD1222 COVID-19 vaccine. Specimen: peripheral blood, collected 28 days after the second AZD1222 dose. The CDR3: CASSSRDRGTQYF. The sequenced DNA: TGTGCCAGCAGCTCCCGGGACAGAGGGACCCAGTACTTC.